These 31 T cell receptor beta chains came from one sample sequenced in a study of T cells in Graves' hyperthyroidism and ophthalmopathy (dated by TCRdb to between 2018 and 2020). The method was multiplex PCR. These reads were obtained on an Illumina HiSeq 2000. TCR beta CDR3 regions were amplified from RNA transcripts. The first round of RT-PCR for the TCR CDR3 was performed with the HTBI primer set and the Qiagen OneStep RT-PCR kit. TCRdb handled the public reads itself, with Q25 trimming in fastp and clone calling in MiXCR, and kept productive beta chains. Every distinct CDR3 protein forms one entry, paired with its most common genes and DNA. This sample comprises about 270,000 distinct CDR3 sequences, about 20% of them detected only once. 64% of the sample rests with the top ten. Sequencing was done on a sample of blood. All receptors derive from a young man with Graves' ophthalmopathy.

Only a few counts were recorded for this clonotype. This may be a read error: a much more frequent sequence differs by one nucleotide. This chain joins TRBV28 and TRBJ2-1; TRBD1 matches at 9 bases. CDR3 size: 15 residues. Germline loops: CDR1 MDHEN, CDR2 SYDVKM. Trimming cost V 5 bases and J 5 bases; bases outside gene matches: 7. CDR3 nucleotide sequence: TGTGCCAGCAGTCTCGCCGGGACAGGGAACAATGAGCAGTTCTTC. Translation: CASSLAGTGNNEQFF.

The table lists this clonotype with a few counts. V is TRBV4-2 and J is TRBJ2-2; TRBD2 matches 11 bases. The CDR3 spans 16 residues. The V segment lost 0 bases and the J segment 8 bases; nucleotides outside the gene matches: 5. The germline V gene has CDR1 LGHNA and CDR2 YNFKEQ. CDR3 sequence reads: CASSQDRLAGRGELFF. Written as DNA, the CDR3 is TGTGCCAGCAGCCAAGATAGACTAGCGGGAAGGGGGGAGCTGTTTTTT.

A few counts support this clonotype. The chain employs TRBV6-1 and TRBJ1-5; 8 positions agree with TRBD1. J gave up 4 bases and V 10 bases, and 3 bases lay outside the gene matches. Germline assignment: CDR1 MNHNS and CDR2 SASEGT. The CDR3 is made up of 12 amino acids. The chain's CDR3 is CATRQGNQPQHF. CDR3 sequence (DNA): TGTGCCACCCGACAGGGGAATCAGCCCCAGCATTTT.

This clonotype appeared many times. This rearrangement joins TRBV2 to TRBJ2-1, with 8 bases identical to TRBD2. V was clipped by 3 bases and J by 9 bases; unmatched bases: 4. The CDR3 runs 13 residues. CDR1 and CDR2 from the germline V gene are SNHLY and FYNNEI. The CDR3 region is CASSDRGLGEQFF. CDR3 sequence (DNA): TGTGCCAGCAGTGATAGGGGACTAGGTGAGCAGTTCTTC.

This clonotype was found many times. This chain uses TRBV11-3 with TRBJ1-3, with D possibly TRBD1 on 6 matching bases. CDR1 and CDR2 (germline): SGHNT, YENEEA. CDR3 size: 14 residues. Trimming removed 3 bases at V and 2 bases at J, with 8 bases between. CDR3 nucleotides: TGTGCCAGCAGCTTCGGACAGACTGGAAACACCATATATTTT. This sequence encodes CASSFGQTGNTIYF. The complete variable domain, with remaining parts taken from reference TRBV11-3 and TRBJ1-3, reads EAGVVQSPRYKIIEKKQPVAFWCNPISGHNTLYWYLQNLGQGPELLIRYENEEAVDDSQLPKDRFSAERLKGVDSTLKIQPAELGDSAVYLCASSFGQTGNTIYFGEGSWLTVV.

This clonotype was observed a handful of times. The chain combines TRBV7-9 with TRBJ2-1; 14 bases fit TRBD2. The CDR3 runs to 15 residues. CDR1 SEHNR and CDR2 FQNEAQ come from the germline V gene (reference sequence). Unmatched junction bases numbered 4, after V lost 5 bases and J lost 7 bases. The CDR3 here is CASSHRTSGRNEQFF. CDR3 in DNA: TGTGCCAGCAGCCATCGGACTAGCGGGAGGAATGAGCAGTTCTTC.

This chain uses TRBV6-1 with TRBJ2-2; D perhaps matches TRBD1 (6 bases). Per germline, CDR1 MNHNS and CDR2 SASEGT. With 3 bases removed from V and 4 bases from J, the gap between germline ends came to 15 bases. The CDR3 runs 16 residues. In DNA form, the CDR3 reads TGTGCCAGCAGTGAGGTTTCAGGGGCGGGCACCGGGGAGCTGTTTTTT. Its translation: CASSEVSGAGTGELFF.

The sample holds a few counts of this clonotype. The genes are TRBV7-9 and TRBJ1-1, with a weak D call TRBD1 (5 bases). CDR1 SEHNR and CDR2 FQNEAQ come from the germline V gene (reference sequence). V lost 5 bases and J 7 bases, leaving 17 bases between the germline ends. The CDR3 totals 14 residues. CDR3 sequence (DNA): TGTGCCAGCAGCCCCCGCGAGGGGAGAAATGAAGCTTTCTTT. This gives the protein CASSPREGRNEAFF. Drawing the rest from reference TRBV7-9 and TRBJ1-1, the complete variable domain is DTGVSQNPRHKITKRGQNVTFRCDPISEHNRLYWYRQTLGQGPEFLTYFQNEAQLEKSRLLSDRFSAERPKGSFSTLEIQRTEQGDSAMYLCASSPREGRNEAFFGQGTRLTVV.

This clonotype was seen many times. V usage is TRBV12-3 or TRBV12-4 and J usage is TRBJ2-1; 13 positions match TRBD2. The length of the CDR3 is 15 residues. V lost 6 bases to trimming and J lost 10 bases; unmatched junction nucleotides: 9. CDR3 bases: TGTGCCAGCAGCCTCTTAGGACTAGCGGGAGAAGAGCAGTTCTTC. Its translation: CASSLLGLAGEEQFF.

In its sample, this clonotype was seen once. CDR3 sequence: CASSFLLAPDTQYF. In DNA form, the CDR3 reads TGTGCCAGCAGTTTCCTCCTTGCCCCAGATACGCAGTATTTT. The chain couples TRBV27 to TRBJ2-3; no clear D. With 3 bases removed from V and 4 bases from J, the gap between germline ends came to 11 bases. CDR3 size: 14 residues. In germline, CDR1 is MNHEY, CDR2 SMNVEV (reference sequence).

The J gene is TRBJ2-1, the V gene TRBV20-1; no clear D gene. V lost 1 base and J 9 bases, leaving 7 bases between the germline ends. This CDR3 is 11 amino acids long. The germline V gene encodes CDR1 DFQATT and CDR2 SNEGSKA (reference sequence). The CDR3 region has the DNA TGCAGTGCTAGAGCGGACGGTGAGCAGTTCTTC. Its translation is CSARADGEQFF.

This clonotype appeared many times. This chain links TRBV6-1 with TRBJ1-4; a possible D gene is TRBD1 (5 bases). Looked up from germline, CDR1 is MNHNS and CDR2 is SASEGT. The CDR3 length is 14 residues. Trimming removed 5 bases from V and 5 bases from J, with 12 bases in between. CDR3 sequence: CASSSTRVNEKLFF. The CDR3 bases are TGTGCCAGCAGTTCAACCAGGGTGAATGAAAAACTGTTTTTT.

The sample holds a few counts of this clonotype. The rearrangement joins TRBV6-1 to TRBJ2-1, with D uncertain. Per the germline V gene, CDR1 is MNHNS and CDR2 is SASEGT. CDR3 length: 14 amino acids. V lost 8 bases and J lost 0, with 11 bases in between. CDR3 nucleotides: TGTGCCAGCGACCGGCGGAGCTCCTACAATGAGCAGTTCTTC. It specifies CASDRRSSYNEQFF.

The chain uses TRBV12-3 or TRBV12-4 and TRBJ1-4; D call uncertain. V was shortened by 1 base and J by 4 bases, with 7 bases between the two germline ends. The CDR3 consists of 14 residues. CDR3: CASSLGFGNEKLFF. Written as DNA, the CDR3 is TGTGCCAGCAGTTTAGGATTTGGTAATGAAAAACTGTTTTTT.

This clonotype was observed at least ten times. This chain joins TRBV7-9 and TRBJ2-3; tentatively, D is TRBD2 (5 bases). Germline values: CDR1 SEHNR, CDR2 FQNEAQ (reference sequence). The CDR3 extends over 15 amino acids. V gave up 7 bases and J gave up 1 base, with 15 bases separating them. The CDR3 spells CASTIGWGGTDTQYF. For the CDR3, the DNA is TGTGCCAGCACTATCGGGTGGGGAGGCACAGATACGCAGTATTTT.

About this clonotype: A much larger clone sits a single nucleotide away, making a read error possible. J is TRBJ2-7 and V is TRBV7-9; weak D call: TRBD1 (6 bases). Trimming cost V 5 bases and J 2 bases, with 10 bases left between them. Per the germline V gene, CDR1 is SEHNR and CDR2 is FQNEAQ (reference sequence). The CDR3 is 13 residues long. The CDR3 here is CASSGGQTYEQYF. CDR3 nucleotide sequence: TGTGCCAGCAGCGGAGGACAGACCTACGAGCAGTACTTC.

This clonotype was seen only a few times. V is TRBV7-8 and J is TRBJ2-1; TRBD2 matches 8 bases. V dropped 4 bases and J dropped 2; count of bases not matched to a gene: 4. This CDR3 has 15 amino acids. Germline CDR1 is SGHVS and CDR2 is FQNEAQ. CDR3 in amino acids: CASSSGLAPYNEQFF. CDR3 bases: TGTGCCAGCAGCTCTGGACTAGCTCCCTACAATGAGCAGTTCTTC.

This clonotype appeared many times. The V gene is TRBV11-1, the J gene TRBJ2-1; D perhaps matches TRBD1 (7 bases). Germline loops: CDR1 SGHAT, CDR2 FQDESV (reference sequence). This CDR3 is built from 13 residues. V lost 5 bases and J lost 12, with 17 bases in between. CDR3 sequence (DNA): TGTGCCAGCAGCCGGACTCGACAGGGAGGGCAGTTCTTC. Translation: CASSRTRQGGQFF.

This clonotype came up a few times. The V and J genes are TRBV5-1 and TRBJ2-7; the D gene is possibly TRBD2 (5 bases). CDR3 size: 15 residues. Looked up from germline, CDR1 is SGHRS and CDR2 is YFSETQ. V was pared by 4 bases and J by 7 bases, with 21 bases between. CDR3 DNA: TGCGCCAGCAGCCTCGGGCTTGCTAAGACGGGAGAGCAGTACTTC. Its translation is CASSLGLAKTGEQYF.

This clonotype was seen ten or more times. J is TRBJ2-3 and V is TRBV9; 7 bases match TRBD1. V lost 7 bases to trimming and J lost 0 bases; unmatched junction nucleotides: 5. The CDR3 covers 14 residues. The germline CDR1 and CDR2 sequences are SGDLS and YYNGEE. CDR3: CASGTADSTDTQYF. CDR3 nucleotide sequence: TGTGCCAGCGGGACAGCTGATAGCACAGATACGCAGTATTTT. The full variable domain, its missing parts supplied by reference TRBV9 and TRBJ2-3, is DSGVTQTPKHLITATGQRVTLRCSPRSGDLSVYWYQQSLDQGLQFLIQYYNGEERAKGNILERFSAQQFPDLHSELNLSSLELGDSALYFCASGTADSTDTQYFGPGTRLTVL.

This clonotype was seen only a few times. The chain has TRBV6-1 and TRBJ2-1; 8 nucleotides line up with TRBD2. This CDR3 is built from 15 residues. Germline V gene data show CDR1 as MNHNS and CDR2 as SASEGT. Unmatched junction bases numbered 8, after V lost 2 bases and J lost 8 bases. The DNA for the CDR3 is TGTGCCAGCAGTGAATCTCGCGGGAGGCTTTATGAGCAGTTCTTC. The encoded protein is CASSESRGRLYEQFF.

Many counts were recorded for this clonotype. The chain recombines TRBV7-9 with TRBJ2-1; 8 bases agree with TRBD1. The CDR3 is made up of 15 amino acids. Germline CDR1 and CDR2: SEHNR and FQNEAQ (reference sequence). V lost 5 bases and J lost 7; bases outside the gene matches: 10. CDR3 DNA sequence: TGTGCCAGCAGCCCTACAGGACAGGGATGGAATGAGCAGTTCTTC. Amino acid sequence: CASSPTGQGWNEQFF.

This clonotype was counted ten times or more. The chain combines TRBV11-2 with TRBJ2-7, with D perhaps TRBD2 (5 bases). V lost 5 bases, J lost 0 bases, and 14 bases lay in between. Germline V lookup: CDR1 SGHAT, CDR2 FQNNGV. The CDR3 extends over 15 amino acids. In DNA, the CDR3 is TGTGCCAGCAGCCCAAAACAGCGGTCCTCCTACGAGCAGTACTTC. This encodes CASSPKQRSSYEQYF.

The CDR3 DNA sequence: TGTGCCAGCAGTTTCAACCCGCAAGAGACCCAGTACTTC. Protein: CASSFNPQETQYF. This chain uses TRBV12-3 or TRBV12-4 with TRBJ2-5, with D unclear. Trimming took 3 bases from V and 2 from J, leaving 7 bases between them. This CDR3 is built from 13 residues.

This clonotype was detected only a few times. V gene TRBV29-1 combines with J gene TRBJ1-4; D gene unclear. CDR3 length: 14 residues. The germline V gene has CDR1 SQVTM and CDR2 ANQGSEA. V was pared by 0 bases and J by 8 bases, with 13 bases between. The CDR3 DNA sequence: TGCAGCGTTGAAGATCCGGCCCTGAGGGAAAAACTGTTTTTT. Translating it yields CSVEDPALREKLFF.

This clonotype has just a few counts. The CDR3 spells CAWIRRDRVYEQYF. The DNA for the CDR3 is TGTGCCTGGATCCGGCGGGACAGAGTATACGAGCAGTACTTC. This chain links TRBV30 with TRBJ2-7; perhaps TRBD1 as D (7 bases). Germline CDR1 GTSNPN, CDR2 SVGIG (reference sequence). Trimming left V 4 bases short and J 4 bases short, with 17 bases between. The CDR3 runs to 14 residues.

This clonotype was detected many times. The chain carries TRBV18 and TRBJ1-1; D is uncertain. The CDR3 totals 12 residues. V was pared by 5 bases and J by 0 bases, with 4 bases between. Per the germline V gene, CDR1 is KGHSH and CDR2 is LQKENI. For the CDR3, the DNA is TGTGCCAGCTCAAAAATGAACACTGAAGCTTTCTTT. It encodes CASSKMNTEAFF.

This rearrangement joins TRBV7-2 to TRBJ2-5; TRBD2 matches 8 bases. The CDR3 spans 17 residues. In germline, CDR1 is SGHTA, CDR2 FQGNSA. V was pared by 1 base and J by 6 bases, with 13 bases of the junction left unmatched. The CDR3 region is CASSLGGSGGLGKTQYF. The CDR3 nucleotides read TGTGCCAGCAGCTTAGGAGGTTCGGGAGGGCTTGGAAAGACCCAGTACTTC.

The chain carries TRBV6-1 and TRBJ2-7, with 8 bases lining up with TRBD1. CDR1 MNHNS and CDR2 SASEGT come from the germline V gene. This CDR3 is 12 amino acids long. J lost 4 bases, V lost 10 bases, and 6 bases had no gene match. CDR3 sequence reads: CATRDRMYEQYF. CDR3 nucleotide sequence: TGTGCCACCCGGGACAGGATGTACGAGCAGTACTTC.

In its sample, this clonotype was seen many times. The CDR3: CASSSAGGSSYEQYF. DNA for the CDR3: TGTGCCAGCTCATCCGCGGGAGGGAGCTCCTACGAGCAGTACTTC. This chain joins TRBV18 and TRBJ2-7, with TRBD2 matching 9 bases. The CDR3 totals 15 residues. Trimming took 5 bases from V and 0 from J; bases not matched to a gene: 5. Germline CDR1 reads KGHSH; CDR2 reads LQKENI.

This clonotype has ten or more counts. This chain links TRBV3-1 with TRBJ2-3; D uncertain. Germline CDR1 and CDR2: LGHDT and YNNKEL (reference sequence). V lost 1 base to trimming and J lost 6 bases, with 8 bases between them. This CDR3 comprises 13 residues. The CDR3 nucleotides read TGTGCCAGCAGCCAAGTCAGCTCCGATACGCAGTATTTT. It yields the protein CASSQVSSDTQYF.